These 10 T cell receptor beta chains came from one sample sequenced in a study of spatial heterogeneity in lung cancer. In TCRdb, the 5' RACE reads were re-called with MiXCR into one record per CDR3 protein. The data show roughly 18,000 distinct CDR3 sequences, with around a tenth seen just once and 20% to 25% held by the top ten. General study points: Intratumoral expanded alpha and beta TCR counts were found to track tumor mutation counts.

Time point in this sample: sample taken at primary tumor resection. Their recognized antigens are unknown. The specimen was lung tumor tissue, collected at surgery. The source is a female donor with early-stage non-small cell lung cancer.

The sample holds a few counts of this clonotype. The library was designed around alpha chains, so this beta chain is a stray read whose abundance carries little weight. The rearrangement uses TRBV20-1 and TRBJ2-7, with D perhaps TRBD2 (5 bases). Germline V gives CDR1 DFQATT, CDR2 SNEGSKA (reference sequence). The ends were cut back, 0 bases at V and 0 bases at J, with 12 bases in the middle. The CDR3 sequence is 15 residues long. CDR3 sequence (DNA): TGCAGTGCTAGAGATGGAGGAGAGTTCTCCTACGAGCAGTACTTC. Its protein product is CSARDGGEFSYEQYF.

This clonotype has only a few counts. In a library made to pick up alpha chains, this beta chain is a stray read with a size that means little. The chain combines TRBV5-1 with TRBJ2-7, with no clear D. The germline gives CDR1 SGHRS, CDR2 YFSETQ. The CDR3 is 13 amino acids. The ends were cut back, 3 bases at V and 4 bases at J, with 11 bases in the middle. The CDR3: CASSSDPSYEQYF. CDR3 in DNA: TGCGCCAGCAGCTCGGACCCCTCGTACGAGCAGTACTTC.

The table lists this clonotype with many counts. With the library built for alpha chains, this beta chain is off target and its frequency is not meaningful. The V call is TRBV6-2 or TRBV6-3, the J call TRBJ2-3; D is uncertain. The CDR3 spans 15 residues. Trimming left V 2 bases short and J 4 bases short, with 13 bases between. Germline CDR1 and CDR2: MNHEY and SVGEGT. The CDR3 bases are TGTGCCAGCAGTTACGCCACTCCTAGGGCAGATACGCAGTATTTT. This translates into CASSYATPRADTQYF.

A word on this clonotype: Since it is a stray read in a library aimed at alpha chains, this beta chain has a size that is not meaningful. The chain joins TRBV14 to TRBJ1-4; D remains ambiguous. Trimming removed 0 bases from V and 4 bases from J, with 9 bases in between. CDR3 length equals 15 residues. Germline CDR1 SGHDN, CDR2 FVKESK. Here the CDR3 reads CASSQDLGGNEKLFF. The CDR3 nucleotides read TGTGCCAGCAGCCAAGATTTGGGCGGTAATGAAAAACTGTTTTTT.

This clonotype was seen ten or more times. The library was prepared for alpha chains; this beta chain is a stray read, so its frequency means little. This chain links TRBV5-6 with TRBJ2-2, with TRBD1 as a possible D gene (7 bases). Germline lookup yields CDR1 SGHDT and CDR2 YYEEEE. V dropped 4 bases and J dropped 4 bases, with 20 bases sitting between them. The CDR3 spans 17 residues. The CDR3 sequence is CASSPPAGTAVTGELFF. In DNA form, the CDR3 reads TGTGCCAGCAGCCCTCCGGCGGGGACAGCCGTCACCGGGGAGCTGTTTTTT.

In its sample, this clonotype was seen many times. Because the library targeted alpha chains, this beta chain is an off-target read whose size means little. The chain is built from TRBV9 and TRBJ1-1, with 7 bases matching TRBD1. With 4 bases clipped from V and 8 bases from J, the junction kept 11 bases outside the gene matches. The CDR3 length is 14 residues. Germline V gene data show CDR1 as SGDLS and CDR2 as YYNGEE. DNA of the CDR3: TGTGCCAGCAGCTTTTACGACAGGGACTCAGAAGCTTTCTTT. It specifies CASSFYDRDSEAFF.

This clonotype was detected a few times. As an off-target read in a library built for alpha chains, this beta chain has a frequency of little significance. The CDR3 protein is CSARGTYWGTEAFF. The CDR3 region has the DNA TGCAGTGCTAGAGGGACATACTGGGGGACTGAAGCTTTCTTT. This chain connects TRBV20-1 to TRBJ1-1, with TRBD1 as a possible D gene (5 bases). Looked up from germline, CDR1 is DFQATT and CDR2 is SNEGSKA (reference sequence). Trimming took off 1 base at V and 5 bases at J, with 14 bases between the two ends. The CDR3 has 14 residues.

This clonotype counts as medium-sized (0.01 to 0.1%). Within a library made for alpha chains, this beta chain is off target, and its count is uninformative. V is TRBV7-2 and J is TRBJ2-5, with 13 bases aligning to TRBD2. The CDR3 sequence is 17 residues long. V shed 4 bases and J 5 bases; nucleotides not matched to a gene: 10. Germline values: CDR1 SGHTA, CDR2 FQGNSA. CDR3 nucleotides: TGTGCCAGCAGCTCCAGCACTAGCGGGGGGGCCTATGAGACCCAGTACTTC. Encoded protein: CASSSSTSGGAYETQYF.

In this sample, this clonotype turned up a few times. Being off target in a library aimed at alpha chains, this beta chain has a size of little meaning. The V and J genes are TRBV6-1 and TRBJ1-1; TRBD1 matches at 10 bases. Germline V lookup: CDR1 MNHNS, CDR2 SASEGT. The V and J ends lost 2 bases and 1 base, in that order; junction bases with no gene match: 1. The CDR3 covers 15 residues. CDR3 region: CASSERDRGNTEAFF. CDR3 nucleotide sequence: TGTGCCAGCAGTGAAAGGGACAGGGGGAACACTGAAGCTTTCTTT.

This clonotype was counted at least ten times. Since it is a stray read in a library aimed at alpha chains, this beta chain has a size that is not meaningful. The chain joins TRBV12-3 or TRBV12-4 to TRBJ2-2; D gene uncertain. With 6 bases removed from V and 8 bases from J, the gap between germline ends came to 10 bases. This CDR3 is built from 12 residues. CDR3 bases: TGTGCCAGCAGCCCATTTTCGGGGGAGCTGTTTTTT. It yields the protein CASSPFSGELFF.